This paragraph reports one T cell receptor (beta chain). Its specificity is not known. This sample is part of a study of CD8 T cells in ankylosing spondylitis. In germline, CDR1 is SGHRS, CDR2 YFSETQ. V shed 4 bases, J shed 3 bases, and the junction held 7 bases outside the gene matches. This CDR3 is built from 18 residues. Quantitative barcoded 5'-RACE was used to prepare TCR beta libraries. Via MiXCR, TCRdb re-called the 5' RACE reads, giving one row per CDR3 protein. Among fewer than 750,000 distinct CDR3 sequences listed, around 19% were seen once. Study-wide points: A TCR beta motif of fewer than 10 highly homologous variants seemed to mark ankylosing spondylitis blood. Prior work had noted some motif variants in reactive arthritis blood and synovial fluid.

Sequencing was carried out using blood, either unsorted or a sorted T cell fraction (not recorded which). The gene calls are TRBV5-1 and TRBJ2-2; 15 nucleotides align to TRBD2. This TCR was recovered from a male donor with ankylosing spondylitis. The CDR3 DNA sequence: TGCGCCAGCAGCCCGGGACTAGCGGGGGGCCGGGACACCGGGGAGCTGTTTTTT. Translating it yields CASSPGLAGGRDTGELFF.